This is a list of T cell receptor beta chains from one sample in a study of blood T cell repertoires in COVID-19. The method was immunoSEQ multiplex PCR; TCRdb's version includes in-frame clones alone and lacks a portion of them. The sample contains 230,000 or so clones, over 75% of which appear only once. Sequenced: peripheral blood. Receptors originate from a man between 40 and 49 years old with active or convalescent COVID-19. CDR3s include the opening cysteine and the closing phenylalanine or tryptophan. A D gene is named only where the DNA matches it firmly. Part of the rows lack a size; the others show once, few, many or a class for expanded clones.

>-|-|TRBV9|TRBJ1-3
TGTGCCAGCAGTCCGTGGCAGGGAAGGCCTGGAAACACCATATATTTT
CASSPWQGRPGNTIYF
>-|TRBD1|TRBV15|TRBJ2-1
TGTGCCACCAGCACGGACAGGGAAGCCTCCTACAATGAGCAGTTCTTC
CATSTDREASYNEQFF
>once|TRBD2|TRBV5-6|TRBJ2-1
TGTGCCAGCAGCTTTGGGAGGGGATACAATGAGCAGTTCTTC
CASSFGRGYNEQFF
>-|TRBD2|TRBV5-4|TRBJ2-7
TGTGCCAGCAGCTTGGGGGGGGGACCCTACGAGCAGTACTTC
CASSLGGGPYEQYF
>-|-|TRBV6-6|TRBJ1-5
TGTGCCAGCAGGCCCTGGGGGGAGAGCAATCAGCCCCAGCATTTT
CASRPWGESNQPQHF
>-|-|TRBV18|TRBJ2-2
TGTGCCAGCTCACCGCGGATACTAGCCCTAGGGTACCCCGGGGAGCTGTTTTTT
CASSPRILALGYPGELFF
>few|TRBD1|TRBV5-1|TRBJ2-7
TGCGCCAGCAGACCTGACAGGGGGTTGTACGAGCAGTACTTC
CASRPDRGLYEQYF
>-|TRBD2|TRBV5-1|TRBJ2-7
TGCGCCAGCAGCTTGAACAGCGGGAACTACGAGCAGTACTTC
CASSLNSGNYEQYF
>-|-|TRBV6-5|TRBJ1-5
TGTGCCACCTGCCTGACAGTCAGCAATCAGCCCCAGCATTTT
CATCLTVSNQPQHF
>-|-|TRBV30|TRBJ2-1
TGTGCCTGGGGGCCTGCGGGCAATGAGCAGTTCTTC
CAWGPAGNEQFF
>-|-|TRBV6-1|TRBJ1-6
TGTGCCAGCAGTGAACTAGGAGCTTTGTCACCCCTCCACTTT
CASSELGALSPLHF
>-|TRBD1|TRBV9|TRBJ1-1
TGTGCCAGCAGCGCGGAAAAAACAGGGACAGGGGAAGCTTTCTTT
CASSAEKTGTGEAFF
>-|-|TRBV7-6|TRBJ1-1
TGTGCCAGCAGCCTACAGGGAGAGAACACTGAAGCTTTCTTT
CASSLQGENTEAFF
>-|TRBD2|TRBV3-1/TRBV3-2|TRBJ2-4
TGTGCCAGCAGCCAGGGGAGGGGAGCCAAAAACATTCAGTACTTC
CASSQGRGAKNIQYF
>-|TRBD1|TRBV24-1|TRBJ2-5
TGTGCCACCAGTGAGTCACAGGGGGTGGAGACCCAGTACTTC
CATSESQGVETQYF
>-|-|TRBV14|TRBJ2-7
TGTGCCAGCAGCCCACCCTCCCGGGGGAGGAACGAGCAGTACTTC
CASSPPSRGRNEQYF
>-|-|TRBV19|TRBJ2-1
TGTGCCTCCACCCCGGGGAGAGGCAATGAGCAGTTCTTC
CASTPGRGNEQFF
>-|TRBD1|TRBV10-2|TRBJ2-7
TGCGCCAGCTGGCGAGGGACAGGGGCGCAGCAGTACTTC
CASWRGTGAQQYF
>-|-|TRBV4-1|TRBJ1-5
TGCGCCAGCAGCCAAGCTACAGGGCCTCAGCCCCAGCATTTT
CASSQATGPQPQHF
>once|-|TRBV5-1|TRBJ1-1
TGCGCCAGCAGCTTCTTACAGATCGTTGCGGGCGCTGAAGCTTTCTTT
CASSFLQIVAGAEAFF
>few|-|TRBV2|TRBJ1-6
TGTGCCAGCAGTGAAGCGCCGGTGGATCGGGTGAATTCACCCCTCCACTTT
CASSEAPVDRVNSPLHF
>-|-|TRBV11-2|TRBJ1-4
TGTGCCAGCAGCCTCTACCCTCGTGAAAAACTGTTTTTT
CASSLYPREKLFF
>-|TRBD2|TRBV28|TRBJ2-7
TGTGCCAGCAGTTTTAGACTAGCACATGAGCAGTACTTC
CASSFRLAHEQYF
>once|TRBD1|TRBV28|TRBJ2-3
TGTGCCAGCAGTTCCGGACAGGGAGGAACAGATACGCAGTATTTT
CASSSGQGGTDTQYF
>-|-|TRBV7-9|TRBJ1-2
TGTGCCAGCAGCCCTGGGCCTTATCCGAACTATGGCTACACCTTC
CASSPGPYPNYGYTF
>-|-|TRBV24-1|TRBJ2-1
TGTGCCACCAGTGATCCCTATCTACCGAGACTAGAAGGTGAGCAGTTCTTC
CATSDPYLPRLEGEQFF
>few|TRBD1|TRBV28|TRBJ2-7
TGTGCCAGCAGACCCGGGACAGGGGGCTCCGAGCAGTACTTC
CASRPGTGGSEQYF
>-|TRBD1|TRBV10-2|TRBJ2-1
TGCGCCAGCAGCGGACAGGGAAGCTCCTACAATGAGCAGTTCTTC
CASSGQGSSYNEQFF
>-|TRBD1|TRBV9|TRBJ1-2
TGTGCCAGCAGCGTAGGGGACAGGGCTAACTATGGCTACACCTTC
CASSVGDRANYGYTF
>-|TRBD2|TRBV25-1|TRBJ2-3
TGTGCCAGCAGTGATACCGGGACTAGGGTGACAGATACGCAGTATTTT
CASSDTGTRVTDTQYF
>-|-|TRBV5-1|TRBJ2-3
TGCGCCAGCCACATTACAGATACGCAGTATTTT
CASHITDTQYF
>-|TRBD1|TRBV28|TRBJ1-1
TGTGCCAGCAGTCCAGGGGGTAGGGGAACTGAAGCTTTCTTT
CASSPGGRGTEAFF
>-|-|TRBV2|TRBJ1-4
TGTGCCAGCAGTGATAATAGGGGTAATGAAAAACTGTTTTTT
CASSDNRGNEKLFF
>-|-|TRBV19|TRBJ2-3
TGTGCCAGTAGCCCCGGGACTCGGTCCCACCCGATCTGGGATACGCAGTATTTT
CASSPGTRSHPIWDTQYF
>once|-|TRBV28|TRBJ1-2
TGTGCCAGCAGTTTATTAGGTCAGGGCTATGGCTACACCTTC
CASSLLGQGYGYTF
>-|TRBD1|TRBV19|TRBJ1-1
TGTGCCAGTAGTTCCCTGGGGGGACAGAGAAACTTGAACACTGAAGCTTTCTTT
CASSSLGGQRNLNTEAFF
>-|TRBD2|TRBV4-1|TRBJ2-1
TGCGCCAGCAGCCAAGGGACTAGAAGATCCTACAATGAGCAGTTCTTC
CASSQGTRRSYNEQFF
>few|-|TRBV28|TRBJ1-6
TGTGCCAGCAGTTACCCATCCAGGGGAGTTTCACCCCTCCACTTT
CASSYPSRGVSPLHF
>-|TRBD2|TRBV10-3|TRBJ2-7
TGTGCCATCAGTGAGCGGACTAGCGGGTTCTCCTACGAGCAGTACTTC
CAISERTSGFSYEQYF
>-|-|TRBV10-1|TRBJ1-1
TGCGCCAGCAGTGCGGGACTCGGCACTGAAGCTTTCTTT
CASSAGLGTEAFF
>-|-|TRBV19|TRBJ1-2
TGTGCCAGTAGGTTACAGGGAACTTCGGACTATGGCTACACCTTC
CASRLQGTSDYGYTF
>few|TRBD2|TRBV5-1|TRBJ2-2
TGCGCCAGCAGCTTGGAAAAAGCGGGGGGCACCGGGGAGCTGTTTTTT
CASSLEKAGGTGELFF
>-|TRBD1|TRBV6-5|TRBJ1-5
TGTGCCAGCAGAGGGGACAGGGGATTGTATCAGCCCCAGCATTTT
CASRGDRGLYQPQHF